This entry concerns a single T cell receptor (beta chain). The antigen is not known. The sample originates from a study of tumor-infiltrating lymphocytes in localized non-small cell lung cancer. The study, taken as a whole, reports: Compared with uninvolved lung, tumors showed higher T cell infiltration by TCRbeta sequencing. Not all patients were TCR sequenced, owing to tissue quantity. T-cell fraction did not differ between immunotypes IM1 and IM2.

Clones were read by immunoSEQ multiplex PCR, and TCRdb kept only the in-frame ones, dropping some. The repertoire holds about 5,800 clones, 60% to 70% seen once, with 14% to 15% in the top ten. The CDR3 covers 14 residues. V shed 5 bases and J shed 5 bases, with 15 bases lying between them. Per germline, CDR1 LNHDA and CDR2 SQIVND (reference sequence). Material for sequencing was uninvolved lung tissue not adjacent to the tumor. V gene TRBV19 combines with J gene TRBJ1-1; the D gene is possibly TRBD1 (6 bases). The sequence came from a human donor with non-small cell lung cancer. In DNA form, the CDR3 reads TGTGCCAGTAGTCAACAGGGTTGGGGTACTGAAGCTTTCTTT. It yields the protein CASSQQGWGTEAFF.